This T cell receptor (beta chain) derives from a study of T cell responses to AZD1222 COVID-19 vaccine. For this clone: Its antigen is currently unknown.

Findings and limits, study-wide: Only six people who got AZD1222 tested seropositive at baseline. Sampled repertoires all dated from after the peak T cell response. Unmutated regions of variants are reportedly targeted by nearly half of spike-specific TCRs.

J gave up 9 bases and V 4 bases, and 8 bases lay outside the gene matches. The CDR3 has 15 residues. The germline gives CDR1 SGHRS, CDR2 YFSETQ. Only in-frame clones appear in the TCRdb table, and some are missing; sequencing was by immunoSEQ multiplex PCR. The data show 110,000 to 150,000 clones, 80% to 95% seen once. The chain is built from TRBV5-1 and TRBJ2-7, with TRBD2 identical over 15 bases. This TCR derives from an adult in good health. The source material was peripheral blood, sampled on day 0 of AZD1222 vaccination. The CDR3 nucleotides are TGCGCCAGCAGCCAGGGACTAGCGGGAGGCAACGGGCAGTACTTC. It encodes CASSQGLAGGNGQYF.